This T cell receptor beta chain was found in a study of shared clonotypes between healthy human individuals. Clones were read by immunoSEQ multiplex PCR, and TCRdb kept only the in-frame ones, dropping some. The repertoire holds roughly 2.1 million clones, about 92% seen once, with roughly 1.7% in the top ten. Notes on this clone: The antigen is not known.

The CDR3 contains 16 residues. V lost 0 bases and J 8 bases, leaving 17 bases between the germline ends. The germline CDR1 and CDR2 sequences are LGHNA and YSLEER. Study results and limitations: Incomplete sequencing of sorted subsets was indicated by rarefaction despite large depth. An expected dependence of interdonor clonotype sharing on sequencing depth was noted.

It was CD45RO-negative cells, positively selected for CCR7, that made up naive CD8 cells, with terminally differentiated effector memory CD45RA+ cells excluded. Sequenced sample: naive CD8+ T cells from PBMCs. The chain carries TRBV4-3 and TRBJ2-4; D perhaps matches TRBD2 (7 bases). This TCR derives from a man younger than 35 in good health. Some clones in this sample may be carry-over from other donors' samples. Written as DNA, the CDR3 is TGCGCCAGCAGCCAAGACCCAAGGGGGGGAGAGGACATTCAGTACTTC. Translation: CASSQDPRGGEDIQYF.